This T cell receptor (beta chain) was captured in a study of blood T cell repertoires in COVID-19. Whole-study context: Whether acute or convalescent, the COVID-19 samples came from the United States, Italy and Spain. PBMCs, B-cell-depleted T cells, or T cells provided the cDNA or gDNA that made up the material.

Method: immunoSEQ multiplex PCR; TCRdb's copy keeps in-frame clones and lacks some. The sample contains 100,000 to 150,000 clones, 85% of which appear only once. The clonotype originates from an elderly woman with acute or convalescent COVID-19. Sequencing was carried out using peripheral blood.

Here the CDR3 reads CASSAGQGVPMNTEAFF. DNA of the CDR3: TGTGCCAGCAGCGCCGGCCAGGGGGTACCCATGAACACTGAAGCTTTCTTT. This chain links TRBV9 with TRBJ1-1; 7 bases agree with TRBD1. Germline lookup yields CDR1 SGDLS and CDR2 YYNGEE. V lost 3 bases to trimming and J lost 0 bases; unmatched junction nucleotides: 11. CDR3 length equals 17 residues.